Below are 2 T cell receptor beta chains sequenced from a single sample in a study of response to subunit inactivated influenza vaccine (dated 2018 in TCRdb). The library was made by RT-PCR. Data came from an Illumina HiSeq 2500. TCRdb redid the processing of the public reads, applying fastp at Q25 and MiXCR, and retained in-frame beta chains. Duplicate CDR3 protein sequences are folded into a single record with the most common DNA and genes. The sample contains about 780,000 distinct CDR3 sequences, roughly 18% of them found a single time. The ten largest clones take up roughly 10% of the sample. The sequences come from PBMCs from blood, collected less than 6 days after vaccination. The source of these receptors is a man over 45 who received an inactivated influenza vaccine. Donor details come from another sample of the same person, matched by shared clones.

This clonotype has ten or more counts. The gene calls are TRBV29-1 and TRBJ2-2; 8 bases line up with TRBD2. V shed 3 bases, J shed 5 bases, and the junction held 5 bases outside the gene matches. This CDR3 contains 14 residues. Germline assignment: CDR1 SQVTM and CDR2 ANQGSEA. This CDR3 reads CSVDFRGGTGELFF. CDR3 sequence (DNA): TGCAGCGTTGATTTCCGGGGGGGTACCGGGGAGCTGTTTTTT.

This clonotype was counted between two and nine times. The V call is TRBV3-1, the J call TRBJ2-7, with TRBD2 as a possible D gene (6 bases). The CDR3 is made up of 13 amino acids. The V gene lost 7 bases and the J gene lost 1 base, with 11 bases spanning the gap. In germline, CDR1 is LGHDT, CDR2 YNNKEL (reference sequence). The CDR3 bases are TGTGCCAGCACCTCAGGAGGGTCCTACGAGCAGTACTTC. Protein product: CASTSGGSYEQYF.